This TCR beta chain came from a study of control samples from healthy donors and cancer patients. The V end lost 5 bases, the J end lost 5 bases, and 4 bases lay between the germline ends. Germline V gives CDR1 SEHNR, CDR2 FQNEAQ (reference sequence). This CDR3 spans 11 amino acids. Measured with immunoSEQ multiplex PCR; TCRdb has only the in-frame clones, and not every one. This sample has hundreds of thousands of clones, with around nine tenths found just once. The J gene is TRBJ2-1, the V gene TRBV7-9, with D uncertain. Sequenced material: PBMCs. This clonotype was obtained from a man in his forties with head and neck cancer. The CDR3 bases are TGTGCCAGCAGCCCGGACAATGAGCAGTTCTTC. Amino acid sequence: CASSPDNEQFF.